The sequence of this TCR beta chain was determined in a study of T-cell memory formation after mild COVID-19. On the study more broadly: Across donors, TCR clusters were largely donor specific.

Study-level findings and limits: In second-wave clones peaking day 37, SARS-CoV-2 specificity remained unconfirmed.

Of note for this clonotype: Antigen unknown.

Barcoded TCR alpha and TCR beta cDNA libraries with UMIs came from 5'RACE using constant-segment primers. TCRdb itself ran the 5' RACE reads through MiXCR, one entry per CDR3 protein. The data contain approximately 290,000 distinct CDR3 sequences, around 15% of them singletons. V gave up 5 bases and J gave up 7 bases, with 11 bases separating them. The CDR3 extends over 12 amino acids. Germline assignment: CDR1 MNHEY and CDR2 SVGAGI. The receptor's source is a man aged 18 to 30 who had mild COVID-19 (a few samples of this study predate the infection). Cell type and time point are not known. The chain carries TRBV6-5 and TRBJ1-1, with TRBD1 as a possible D gene (6 bases). Sequences were obtained from PBMCs or a T cell subset sorted from them (not recorded which). The CDR3 DNA reads TGTGCCAGCAGTCACGGGGGCTTTGAAGCTTTCTTT. Its protein is CASSHGGFEAFF.